The entry below describes one TCR beta chain. The CDR3 length is 15 residues. The ends lost 0 bases at V and 4 bases at J; junction bases unmatched: 2. CDR1 and CDR2 from the germline V gene are SGHRS and YFSETQ. The data belong to a study of blood T cell repertoires in COVID-19. On the study more broadly: COVID-19 samples collected from the United States, Italy and Spain covered acute and convalescent phases. T cells, B-cell-depleted T cells, or PBMCs provided the cDNA or gDNA that served as material.

Some clones are missing from TCRdb's copy, which holds only in-frame ones; the method was immunoSEQ multiplex PCR. The data contain fewer than 200,000 clones, about 90% of them singletons. The origin of this receptor is a human donor with acute COVID-19. The donor label of this sample is uncertain. The chain joins TRBV5-1 to TRBJ2-1; 9 nucleotides line up with TRBD2. The sequencing sample was made of PBMCs or T cells enriched from blood (not recorded which). CDR3 coding DNA: TGCGCCAGCAGCTTGGGACTAGCGGTGTACAATGAGCAGTTCTTC. Its protein is CASSLGLAVYNEQFF. Complete variable domain (other parts from reference TRBV5-1 and TRBJ2-1): KAGVTQTPRYLIKTRGQQVTLSCSPISGHRSVSWYQQTPGQGLQFLFEYFSETQRNKGNFPGRFSGRQFSNSRSEMNVSTLELGDSALYLCASSLGLAVYNEQFFGPGTRLTVL.